The clone carrying this T cell receptor beta chain was seen a few times. It was with a sample-barcoded 5' primer and a J-beta primer mix that a second PCR of roughly 7 to 12 cycles was run. Paired-end reads containing CDR3 totaled no fewer than 3 million for each sample. MiXCR was run by TCRdb on the 5' RACE reads, yielding one entry per CDR3 protein. The sample has approximately 2,000,000 distinct CDR3 sequences; 35% to 50% are singletons. CDR3 size: 14 residues. CDR1 is SGHTA, CDR2 FQGNSA, per germline. V was pared by 4 bases and J by 10 bases, with 14 bases between. These data come from a study of blood T cells in healthy people across ages.

This receptor was obtained from a human donor in good health. The chain has TRBV7-2 and TRBJ1-6; D unclear. The sequencing sample was made of blood. Here the CDR3 DNA reads TGTGCCAGCAGCTCCACGGCCTTGATATCACCCCTCCACTTT. It encodes CASSSTALISPLHF.